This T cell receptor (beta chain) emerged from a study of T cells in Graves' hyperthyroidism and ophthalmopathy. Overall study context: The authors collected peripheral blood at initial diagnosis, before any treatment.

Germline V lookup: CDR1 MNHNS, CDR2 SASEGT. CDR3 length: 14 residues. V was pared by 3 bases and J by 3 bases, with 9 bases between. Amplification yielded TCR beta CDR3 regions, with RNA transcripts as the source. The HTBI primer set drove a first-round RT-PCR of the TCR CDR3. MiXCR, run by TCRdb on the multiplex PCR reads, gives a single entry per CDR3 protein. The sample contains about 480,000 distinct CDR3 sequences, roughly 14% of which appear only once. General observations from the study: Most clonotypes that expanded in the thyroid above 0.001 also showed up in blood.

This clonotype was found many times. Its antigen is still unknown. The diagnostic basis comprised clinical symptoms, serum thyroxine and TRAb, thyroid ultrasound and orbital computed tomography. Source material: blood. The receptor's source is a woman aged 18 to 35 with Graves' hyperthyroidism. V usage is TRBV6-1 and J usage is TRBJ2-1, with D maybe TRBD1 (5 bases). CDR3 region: CASSDPQGYNEQFF. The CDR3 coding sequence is TGTGCCAGCAGTGACCCCCAGGGCTACAATGAGCAGTTCTTC.